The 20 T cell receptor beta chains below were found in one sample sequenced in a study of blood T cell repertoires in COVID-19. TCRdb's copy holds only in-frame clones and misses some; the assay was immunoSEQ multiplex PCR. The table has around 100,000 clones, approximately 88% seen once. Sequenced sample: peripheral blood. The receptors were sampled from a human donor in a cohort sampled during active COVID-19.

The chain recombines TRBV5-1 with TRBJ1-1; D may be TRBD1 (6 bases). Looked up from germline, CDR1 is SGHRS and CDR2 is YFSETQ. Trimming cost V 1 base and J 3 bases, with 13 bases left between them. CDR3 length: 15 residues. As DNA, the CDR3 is TGCGCCAGCAGCTTGCGACAGGCTAGGGACACTGAAGCTTTCTTT. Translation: CASSLRQARDTEAFF.

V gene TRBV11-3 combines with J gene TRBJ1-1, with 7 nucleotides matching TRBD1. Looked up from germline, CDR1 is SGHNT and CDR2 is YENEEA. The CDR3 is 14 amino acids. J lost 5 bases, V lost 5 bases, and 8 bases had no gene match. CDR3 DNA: TGTGCCAGCAGCCCGCAGGGGGGCCCTACTGAAGCTTTCTTT. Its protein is CASSPQGGPTEAFF.

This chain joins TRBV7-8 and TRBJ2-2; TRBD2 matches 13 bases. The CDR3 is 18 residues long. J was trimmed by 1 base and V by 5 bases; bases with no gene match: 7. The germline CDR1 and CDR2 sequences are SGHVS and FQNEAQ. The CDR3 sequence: CASSQTSGGARNTGELFF. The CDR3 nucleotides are TGTGCCAGCAGCCAAACTAGCGGGGGGGCCAGGAACACCGGGGAGCTGTTTTTT.

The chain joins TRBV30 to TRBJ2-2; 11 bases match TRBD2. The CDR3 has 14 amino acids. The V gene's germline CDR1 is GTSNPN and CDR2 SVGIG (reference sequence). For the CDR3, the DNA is TGTGCTCATAGCGGGGGGGCGCACACCGGGGAGCTGTTTTTT. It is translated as CAHSGGAHTGELFF.

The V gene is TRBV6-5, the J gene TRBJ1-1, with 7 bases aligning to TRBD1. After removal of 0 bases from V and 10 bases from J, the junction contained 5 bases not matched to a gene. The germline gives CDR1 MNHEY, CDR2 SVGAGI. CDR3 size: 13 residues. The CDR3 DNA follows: TGTGCCAGCAGTTACTCGGGGAACAGGGGAGCTTTCTTT. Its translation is CASSYSGNRGAFF.

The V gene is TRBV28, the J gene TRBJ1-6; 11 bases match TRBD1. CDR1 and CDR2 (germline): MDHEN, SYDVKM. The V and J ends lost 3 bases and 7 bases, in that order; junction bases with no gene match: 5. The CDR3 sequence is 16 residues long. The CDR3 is CASSFLDRGHNSPLHF. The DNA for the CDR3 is TGTGCCAGCAGTTTCCTGGACAGGGGGCACAATTCACCCCTCCACTTT.

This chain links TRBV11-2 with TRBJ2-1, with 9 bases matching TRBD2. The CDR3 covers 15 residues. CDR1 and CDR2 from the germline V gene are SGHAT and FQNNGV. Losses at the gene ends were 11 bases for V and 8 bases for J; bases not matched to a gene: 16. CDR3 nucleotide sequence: TGTGCCGACAGAGCAACGGCGGGGGGGTACCATGAGCAGTTCTTC. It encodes CADRATAGGYHEQFF.

The CDR3 loop is CASSMTGGGNQPQHF. DNA of the CDR3: TGTGCCAGTAGTATGACAGGGGGAGGCAATCAGCCCCAGCATTTT. This chain joins TRBV19 and TRBJ1-5; 9 bases are a match to TRBD1. Trimming removed 3 bases from V and 2 bases from J; junction bases left unmatched: 2. The CDR3 is made up of 15 amino acids. In germline, CDR1 is LNHDA, CDR2 SQIVND (reference sequence).

The CDR3 nucleotides are TGTGCCAGCAAAAGACAGGGGGGCGGAAACACCATATATTTT. Its protein is CASKRQGGGNTIYF. The chain uses TRBV2 and TRBJ1-3; TRBD1 matches at 9 bases. Germline V gene data show CDR1 as SNHLY and CDR2 as FYNNEI. The CDR3 sequence is 14 residues long. V was clipped by 7 bases and J by 4 bases; unmatched bases: 5.

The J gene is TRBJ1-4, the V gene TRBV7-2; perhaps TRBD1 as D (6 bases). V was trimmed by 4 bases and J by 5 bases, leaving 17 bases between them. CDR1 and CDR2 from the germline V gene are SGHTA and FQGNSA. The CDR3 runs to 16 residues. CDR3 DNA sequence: TGTGCCAGCAGCTCCCAAGGAAGGACAGAAAATGAAAAACTGTTTTTT. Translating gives CASSSQGRTENEKLFF.

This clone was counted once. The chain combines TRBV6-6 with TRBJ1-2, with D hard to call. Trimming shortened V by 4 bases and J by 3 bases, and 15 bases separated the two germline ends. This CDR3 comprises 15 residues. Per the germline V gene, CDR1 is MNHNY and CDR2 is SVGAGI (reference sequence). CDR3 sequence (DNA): TGTGCCAGCAGTTCGGCCTTCAGAGCGGACTATGGCTACACCTTC. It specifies CASSSAFRADYGYTF.

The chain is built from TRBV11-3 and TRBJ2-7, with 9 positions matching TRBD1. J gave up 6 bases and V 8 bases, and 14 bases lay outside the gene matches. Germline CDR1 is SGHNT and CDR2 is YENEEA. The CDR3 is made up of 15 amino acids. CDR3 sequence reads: CASGNRGQGFGEQYF. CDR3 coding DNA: TGTGCCAGCGGCAACAGGGGGCAGGGGTTTGGCGAGCAGTACTTC.

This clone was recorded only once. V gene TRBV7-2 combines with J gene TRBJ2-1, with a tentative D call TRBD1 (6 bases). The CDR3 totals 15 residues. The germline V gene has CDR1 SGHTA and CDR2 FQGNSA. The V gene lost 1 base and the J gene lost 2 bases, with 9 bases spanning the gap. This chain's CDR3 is CASSLGQGPYNEQFF. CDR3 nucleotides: TGTGCCAGCAGCTTAGGCCAGGGGCCCTACAATGAGCAGTTCTTC.

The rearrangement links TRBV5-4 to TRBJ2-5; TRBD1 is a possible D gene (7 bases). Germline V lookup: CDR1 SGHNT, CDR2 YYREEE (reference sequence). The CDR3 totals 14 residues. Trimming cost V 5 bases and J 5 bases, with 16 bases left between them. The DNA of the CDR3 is TGTGCCAGCAGTTCCCGGGACAGCGGGGAGACCCAGTACTTC. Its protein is CASSSRDSGETQYF. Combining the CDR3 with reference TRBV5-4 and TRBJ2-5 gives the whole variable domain ETGVTQSPTHLIKTRGQQVTLRCSSQSGHNTVSWYQQALGQGPQFIFQYYREEENGRGNFPPRFSGLQFPNYSSELNVNALELDDSALYLCASSSRDSGETQYFGPGTRLLVL.

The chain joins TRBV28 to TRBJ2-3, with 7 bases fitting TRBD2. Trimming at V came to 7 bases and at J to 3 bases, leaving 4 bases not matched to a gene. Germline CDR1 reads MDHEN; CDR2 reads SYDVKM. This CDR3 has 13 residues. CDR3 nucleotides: TGTGCCAGCACCCTCGGGGGGACAGATACGCAGTATTTT. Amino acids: CASTLGGTDTQYF. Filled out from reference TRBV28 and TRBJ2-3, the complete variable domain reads DVKVTQSSRYLVKRTGEKVFLECVQDMDHENMFWYRQDPGLGLRLIYFSYDVKMKEKGDIPEGYSVSREKKERFSLILESASTNQTSMYLCASTLGGTDTQYFGPGTRLTVL.

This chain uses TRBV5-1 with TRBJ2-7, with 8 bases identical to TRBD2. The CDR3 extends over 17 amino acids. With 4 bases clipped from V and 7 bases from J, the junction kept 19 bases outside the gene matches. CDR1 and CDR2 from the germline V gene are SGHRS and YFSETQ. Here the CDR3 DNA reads TGCGCCAGCAGCCCGGAACCGGGCCGGGGGGGTTTCGGGGAGCAGTACTTC. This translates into CASSPEPGRGGFGEQYF.

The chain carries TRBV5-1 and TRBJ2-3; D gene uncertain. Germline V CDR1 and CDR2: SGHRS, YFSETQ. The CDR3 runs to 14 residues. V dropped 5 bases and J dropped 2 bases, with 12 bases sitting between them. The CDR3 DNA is TGCGCCAGCAGTGGTCTCAGTACCACAGATACGCAGTATTTT. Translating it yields CASSGLSTTDTQYF.

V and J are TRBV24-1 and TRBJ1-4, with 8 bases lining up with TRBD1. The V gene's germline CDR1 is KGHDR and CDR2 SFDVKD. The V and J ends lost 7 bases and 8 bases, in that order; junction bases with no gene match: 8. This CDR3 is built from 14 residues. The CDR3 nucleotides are TGTGCCACCAGGATTGACAGGGGTGGAGAAAAACTGTTTTTT. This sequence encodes CATRIDRGGEKLFF.

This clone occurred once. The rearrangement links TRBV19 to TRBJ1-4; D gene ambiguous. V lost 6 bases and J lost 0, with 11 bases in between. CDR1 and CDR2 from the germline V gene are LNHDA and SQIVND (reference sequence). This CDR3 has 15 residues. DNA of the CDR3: TGTGCCAGTAGGAATGGCCCAGCAACTAATGAAAAACTGTTTTTT. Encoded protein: CASRNGPATNEKLFF.

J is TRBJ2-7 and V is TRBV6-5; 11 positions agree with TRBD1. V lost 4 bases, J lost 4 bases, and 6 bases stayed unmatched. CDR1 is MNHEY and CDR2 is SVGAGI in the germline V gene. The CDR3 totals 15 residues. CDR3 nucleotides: TGTGCCAGCAGTTCCGAGGACAGGGGGCTGTACGAGCAGTACTTC. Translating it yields CASSSEDRGLYEQYF.